A single sample is the source of the 24 T cell receptor beta chains below, sequenced in a study of technical replicates of blood from a few donors. This table comes from immunoSEQ multiplex PCR, and its TCRdb copy is limited to in-frame clones, with some not included. The sample has 15,000 to 20,000 clones; around 90% are singletons. The sequencing sample was made of PBMCs. The source of these receptors is a human donor in good health.

The V and J genes are TRBV5-1 and TRBJ1-2, with D possibly TRBD1 on 6 matching bases. V was cut by 5 bases and J by 4 bases, with 15 bases left in between. CDR1 and CDR2 from the germline V gene are SGHRS and YFSETQ. CDR3 size: 14 residues. The CDR3 coding sequence is TGCGCCAGCAGTTCGACAGGATCGCTCTATGGCTACACCTTC. Its protein is CASSSTGSLYGYTF.

The chain uses TRBV7-2 and TRBJ1-2; 7 bases fit TRBD1. There are 14 residues in the CDR3. Germline CDR1 reads SGHTA; CDR2 reads FQGNSA. J was trimmed by 7 bases and V by 4 bases; bases with no gene match: 9. CDR3: CASSSQTGPRGYTF. Written as DNA, the CDR3 is TGTGCCAGCAGCTCACAGACAGGGCCGCGTGGCTACACCTTC.

This rearrangement joins TRBV29-1 to TRBJ2-5; D is possibly TRBD1 (5 bases). The CDR3 length is 13 residues. Trimming shortened V by 2 bases and J by 4 bases, and 11 bases separated the two germline ends. The germline V gene encodes CDR1 SQVTM and CDR2 ANQGSEA. The chain's CDR3 is CSVEQGSTETQYF. CDR3 coding DNA: TGCAGCGTTGAACAGGGTAGCACAGAGACCCAGTACTTC.

The chain has TRBV27 and TRBJ1-2; possible D gene TRBD1, 6 bases. V gave up 5 bases and J gave up 0 bases, with 13 bases separating them. CDR1 is MNHEY, CDR2 SMNVEV, per germline (reference sequence). This CDR3 is built from 15 residues. The chain's CDR3 is CASSPRGGSNYGYTF. The CDR3 DNA follows: TGTGCCAGCAGTCCCCGAGGGGGTTCTAACTATGGCTACACCTTC.

V usage is TRBV10-3 and J usage is TRBJ1-2, with D tentatively TRBD1 (5 bases). V lost 7 bases and J lost 0, with 15 bases in between. This CDR3 comprises 15 residues. The germline CDR1 and CDR2 sequences are ENHRY and SYGVKD. The CDR3 region is CAITQGNPTNYGYTF. DNA for the CDR3: TGTGCCATCACGCAGGGAAACCCAACTAACTATGGCTACACCTTC.

As DNA, the CDR3 is TGTGCCAGTACCCCGGACTTCTCTGGGGCCAACGTCCTGACTTTC. It specifies CASTPDFSGANVLTF. J is TRBJ2-6 and V is TRBV2; D is possibly TRBD2 (5 bases). The CDR3 has 15 amino acids. Germline loops: CDR1 SNHLY, CDR2 FYNNEI. V lost 9 bases and J 0 bases, leaving 12 bases between the germline ends. The whole variable domain, filled in from reference TRBV2 and TRBJ2-6, reads EPEVTQTPSHQVTQMGQEVILRCVPISNHLYFYWYRQILGQKVEFLVSFYNNEISEKSEIFDDQFSVERPDGSNFTLKIRSTKLEDSAMYFCASTPDFSGANVLTFGAGSRLTVL.

This chain joins TRBV18 and TRBJ2-7, with 11 bases identical to TRBD1. After removal of 5 bases from V and 5 bases from J, the junction contained 5 bases not matched to a gene. The CDR3 loop spans 14 amino acids. Germline-derived CDR1 and CDR2 are KGHSH and LQKENI. CDR3 region: CASSADRGLHEQYF. The CDR3 region has the DNA TGTGCCAGCTCAGCGGACAGGGGGCTCCACGAGCAGTACTTC.

The V and J genes are TRBV6-5 and TRBJ2-3, with TRBD2 matching over 7 bases. J lost 6 bases, V lost 8 bases, and 11 bases had no gene match. Germline V gene sequence: CDR1 MNHEY, CDR2 SVGAGI. The CDR3 extends over 14 amino acids. The CDR3 DNA is TGTGCCAGCCGCATGGCTAGCGGTAGGGATACGCAGTATTTT. Translated, it gives CASRMASGRDTQYF.

The gene calls are TRBV11-2 and TRBJ2-7, with D possibly being TRBD2 (6 bases). Deletions cut 0 bases from V and 3 bases from J, with 15 bases between. Germline V gives CDR1 SGHAT, CDR2 FQNNGV. The CDR3 has 16 residues. The CDR3 sequence: CASSLDPGGTNYEQYF. The CDR3 region has the DNA TGTGCCAGCAGCTTAGATCCAGGAGGGACCAACTACGAGCAGTACTTC.

The gene calls are TRBV29-1 and TRBJ1-2; TRBD1 aligns across 8 bases. With V trimmed by 3 bases and J by 0 bases, 15 bases remained unmatched. This CDR3 has 18 residues. CDR1 and CDR2 from the germline V gene are SQVTM and ANQGSEA. The CDR3 nucleotides read TGCAGCGTTGAGGCTGGACAGGGTCCGGGATGGGCTAACTATGGCTACACCTTC. This sequence encodes CSVEAGQGPGWANYGYTF.

CDR3 coding DNA: TGTGCCAGCAGCCAAGTAATCGCGGGAGCTACCTACAATGAGCAGTTCTTC. Its protein product is CASSQVIAGATYNEQFF. V is TRBV14 and J is TRBJ2-1; TRBD2 matches at 7 bases. This CDR3 has 17 amino acids. CDR1 and CDR2 (germline): SGHDN, FVKESK. With V trimmed by 1 base and J by 2 bases, 8 bases remained unmatched.

A few counts support this clone. The chain carries TRBV19 and TRBJ1-1; tentatively, D is TRBD1 (6 bases). Trimming cost V 5 bases and J 6 bases, with 16 bases left between them. Germline-derived CDR1 and CDR2 are LNHDA and SQIVND (reference sequence). The CDR3 runs to 14 residues. In nucleotides, the CDR3 is TGTGCCAGTAGTCCCTTAGACAGGTCGCCTGAAGCTTTCTTT. Its protein is CASSPLDRSPEAFF. Looking up the rest from reference TRBV19 and TRBJ1-1 gives the full variable domain: DGGITQSPKYLFRKEGQNVTLSCEQNLNHDAMYWYRQDPGQGLRLIYYSQIVNDFQKGDIAEGYSVSREKKESFPLTVTSAQKNPTAFYLCASSPLDRSPEAFFGQGTRLTVV.

The chain joins TRBV9 to TRBJ2-4; possible D gene TRBD1, 5 bases. The V end lost 0 bases, the J end lost 2 bases, and 6 bases lay between the germline ends. Germline V gives CDR1 SGDLS, CDR2 YYNGEE. The CDR3 is 14 amino acids. The CDR3 DNA sequence: TGTGCCAGCAGCGTAGGGGGCTCCAAAAACATTCAGTACTTC. Its translation is CASSVGGSKNIQYF.

The rearrangement links TRBV7-3 to TRBJ2-1, with TRBD2 matching over 10 bases. V lost 5 bases to trimming and J lost 3 bases; unmatched junction nucleotides: 4. CDR1 and CDR2 from the germline V gene are SGHTA and FQGTGA. This CDR3 is 15 amino acids long. The CDR3 DNA sequence: TGTGCCAGCAGCCTCAGCGGGAGGGGCTACAATGAGCAGTTCTTC. This encodes CASSLSGRGYNEQFF. The complete variable domain, with remaining parts taken from reference TRBV7-3 and TRBJ2-1, reads GAGVSQTPSNKVTEKGKYVELRCDPISGHTALYWYRQSLGQGPEFLIYFQGTGAADDSGLPNDRFFAVRPEGSVSTLKIQRTERGDSAVYLCASSLSGRGYNEQFFGPGTRLTVL.

The chain has TRBV19 and TRBJ1-2, with TRBD1 matching over 10 bases. Germline CDR1 LNHDA, CDR2 SQIVND (reference sequence). The CDR3 length is 15 residues. Trimming cost V 4 bases and J 6 bases; bases outside gene matches: 8. CDR3 in amino acids: CASSKPGQGSDGYTF. DNA of the CDR3: TGTGCCAGTAGTAAACCGGGACAGGGGAGCGATGGCTACACCTTC.

This chain uses TRBV1 with TRBJ2-1; TRBD1 was called by the table and not checked on the DNA. TRBV1 has pseudogene status. The CDR3 runs to 16 residues. The chain's CDR3 is CTSSQAPQAPEDEQFF. The DNA for the CDR3 is TGCACCAGCAGCCAAGCCCCACAGGCCCCCGAGGATGAGCAGTTCTTC.

The chain joins TRBV6-1 to TRBJ2-7; the D gene is possibly TRBD1 (5 bases). Deletions cut 1 base from V and 7 bases from J, with 11 bases between. This CDR3 comprises 13 residues. Germline assignment: CDR1 MNHNS and CDR2 SASEGT. The CDR3 sequence is CASSEVLGVEQYF. The CDR3 DNA reads as TGTGCCAGCAGTGAAGTTCTAGGGGTAGAGCAGTACTTC.

The chain couples TRBV11-1 to TRBJ1-5; possibly TRBD1 for D (6 bases). CDR3 length equals 13 residues. Germline CDR1 SGHAT, CDR2 FQDESV (reference sequence). The germline V and J ends were trimmed by 8 bases and 4 bases, with 12 bases remaining between them. The CDR3 spells CASARGWNQPQHF. The CDR3 DNA is TGTGCCAGCGCAAGGGGGTGGAATCAGCCCCAGCATTTT.

This clone has more than one count but fewer than ten. This chain uses TRBV29-1 with TRBJ2-2, with 9 bases lining up with TRBD1. Germline V CDR1 and CDR2: SQVTM, ANQGSEA. The CDR3 has 14 residues. V gave up 4 bases and J gave up 5 bases; unmatched junction bases: 5. CDR3: CSVGVGQGTGELFF. The CDR3, as DNA: TGCAGCGTTGGTGTGGGACAGGGAACCGGGGAGCTGTTTTTT.

This sequence joins TRBV10-1 and TRBJ2-2; D call uncertain. In germline, CDR1 is WNHNN, CDR2 SYGVQD (reference sequence). The CDR3 is 14 residues long. V lost 5 bases and J lost 6, with 13 bases in between. As DNA, the CDR3 is TGCGCCAGCAGTATGCGACTTAAAGCCGGGGAGCTGTTTTTT. It codes for CASSMRLKAGELFF.

V is TRBV19 and J is TRBJ2-1; D is perhaps TRBD2 (5 bases). Trimming stripped 6 bases from V and 0 bases from J, with 12 bases between. The V gene's germline CDR1 is LNHDA and CDR2 SQIVND (reference sequence). This CDR3 has 15 amino acids. The CDR3 coding sequence is TGTGCCAGTAGCGCGGGCCTCAGCTCCTACAATGAGCAGTTCTTC. This codes for CASSAGLSSYNEQFF. The full variable domain, with the rest looked up from reference TRBV19 and TRBJ2-1, is DGGITQSPKYLFRKEGQNVTLSCEQNLNHDAMYWYRQDPGQGLRLIYYSQIVNDFQKGDIAEGYSVSREKKESFPLTVTSAQKNPTAFYLCASSAGLSSYNEQFFGPGTRLTVL.

This clone was counted a single time. This chain links TRBV14 with TRBJ2-4; 11 nucleotides agree with TRBD2. Germline V gene sequence: CDR1 SGHDN, CDR2 FVKESK. The CDR3 consists of 17 residues. V lost 4 bases and J lost 3; bases outside the gene matches: 8. The CDR3: CASSLLAGGLDKNIQYF. The CDR3 coding sequence is TGTGCCAGCAGCCTTCTAGCGGGAGGCTTAGACAAAAACATTCAGTACTTC.

The V and J genes are TRBV12-1 and TRBJ2-1; the DNA was not used to check the table's D call, TRBD2. TRBV12-1 is labeled a pseudogene. The CDR3 loop spans 15 amino acids. For the CDR3, the DNA is TGTGCCAGCAGCCCCCTCCGGGAGTTGGACAATGAGCAGTTCTTC. It translates to CASSPLRELDNEQFF.

The V gene is TRBV7-2, the J gene TRBJ2-3; TRBD1 aligns across 11 bases. The V segment lost 2 bases and the J segment 3 bases; nucleotides outside the gene matches: 4. The CDR3 length is 16 residues. Germline V CDR1 and CDR2: SGHTA, FQGNSA. CDR3 protein: CASSLTGTGGTDTQYF. The DNA for the CDR3 is TGTGCCAGCAGCTTAACCGGGACAGGGGGAACAGATACGCAGTATTTT.